Following are 20 T cell receptor beta chains from one sample sequenced in a study of T cell responses to AZD1222 COVID-19 vaccine (TCRdb year 2021). This sample's time point label indicates: baseline before first vaccination. Receptor libraries were prepared by the immunoSEQ multiplex PCR assay. The immuneACCESS repertoire file appears here via TCRdb, limited to in-frame rearrangements. These files lack a portion of the clones; in checked studies, under half of the deficit traces to unresolved V genes, and the cause of the others is not known. This sample comprises approximately 80,000 clones, around 82% of them detected only once. The ten top clones hold around 20% of the sample. Source: peripheral blood, taken on day 0 of AZD1222 vaccination. The receptor set was obtained from an adult in good health.

The genes are TRBV7-9 and TRBJ2-7; D gene ambiguous. Trimming stripped 4 bases from V and 0 bases from J, with 13 bases between. Germline CDR1 and CDR2: SEHNR and FQNEAQ (reference sequence). The CDR3 totals 15 residues. CDR3 DNA: TGTGCCAGCAGCTCCCCCCGAGCCGACTCCTACGAGCAGTACTTC. Protein sequence: CASSSPRADSYEQYF. Together with reference TRBV7-9 and TRBJ2-7, the CDR3 gives the full variable domain: DTGVSQNPRHKITKRGQNVTFRCDPISEHNRLYWYRQTLGQGPEFLTYFQNEAQLEKSRLLSDRFSAERPKGSFSTLEIQRTEQGDSAMYLCASSSPRADSYEQYFGPGTRLTVT.

V and J are TRBV5-4 and TRBJ2-2; 7 bases fit TRBD1. Germline V lookup: CDR1 SGHNT, CDR2 YYREEE (reference sequence). CDR3 length: 16 amino acids. V gave up 3 bases and J gave up 5 bases; unmatched junction bases: 10. CDR3 DNA: TGTGCCAGCAGCTCGGACAGGCAGATTTTAACCGGGGAGCTGTTTTTT. It yields the protein CASSSDRQILTGELFF.

The rearrangement joins TRBV10-1 to TRBJ2-1; 13 bases agree with TRBD2. Germline V gene lookup returns CDR1 WNHNN and CDR2 SYGVQD (reference sequence). V shed 5 bases and J 7 bases; nucleotides not matched to a gene: 11. There are 17 residues in the CDR3. The chain's CDR3 is CASSRTSGGLMRNEQFF. In nucleotides, the CDR3 is TGCGCCAGCAGTCGGACTAGCGGGGGTTTGATGAGGAATGAGCAGTTCTTC.

This clone was seen more than once but under ten times. CDR3 amino acids: CASSVHSGTSGNPSTDTQYF. The CDR3 DNA reads as TGTGCCAGCAGCGTCCACTCCGGGACTAGCGGGAACCCTAGCACAGATACGCAGTATTTT. This chain connects TRBV9 to TRBJ2-3, with 13 bases aligning to TRBD2. CDR1 SGDLS and CDR2 YYNGEE come from the germline V gene. The V segment lost 2 bases and the J segment 0 bases; nucleotides outside the gene matches: 12. The CDR3 sequence is 20 residues long.

The chain couples TRBV2 to TRBJ2-1; 10 positions match TRBD2. Germline assignment: CDR1 SNHLY and CDR2 FYNNEI. Germline trimming cut 6 bases from V and 7 bases from J; bases unmatched to any gene: 9. This CDR3 has 15 residues. The chain's CDR3 is CASRHSGRAMNEQFF. Written as DNA, the CDR3 is TGTGCCAGCAGACACAGCGGGAGGGCCATGAATGAGCAGTTCTTC.

The CDR3 is CASSQGTVPGVYYEQYF. The CDR3 nucleotides read TGTGCCAGCAGCCAAGGGACTGTGCCAGGGGTCTACTACGAGCAGTACTTC. The rearrangement joins TRBV7-9 to TRBJ2-7, with D perhaps being TRBD1 or TRBD2 (6 bases each). CDR1 is SEHNR and CDR2 is FQNEAQ in the germline V gene (reference sequence). The CDR3 consists of 17 residues. Trimming removed 5 bases at V and 3 bases at J, with 23 bases between. Full variable domain (rest looked up from reference TRBV7-9 and TRBJ2-7): DTGVSQNPRHKITKRGQNVTFRCDPISEHNRLYWYRQTLGQGPEFLTYFQNEAQLEKSRLLSDRFSAERPKGSFSTLEIQRTEQGDSAMYLCASSQGTVPGVYYEQYFGPGTRLTVT.

The chain uses TRBV2 and TRBJ1-2; TRBD1 aligns across 8 bases. The trim removed 4 bases at V and 2 bases at J, leaving 0 bases unmatched. The germline V gene encodes CDR1 SNHLY and CDR2 FYNNEI. This CDR3 has 13 amino acids. CDR3 nucleotide sequence: TGTGCCAGCAGTGGGACAGGGAACTATGGCTACACCTTC. It encodes CASSGTGNYGYTF.

The chain joins TRBV23-1 to TRBJ2-2; no clear D. TRBV23-1 carries the ORF label, with uncertain function. This CDR3 spans 12 amino acids. V was shortened by 5 bases and J by 6 bases, with 7 bases between the two germline ends. CDR3 sequence reads: CASSLVAGELFF. In DNA form, the CDR3 reads TGCGCCAGCAGTTTAGTGGCCGGGGAGCTGTTTTTT.

The rearrangement joins TRBV5-1 to TRBJ2-5, with a possible D match to TRBD1 (5 bases). The CDR3 is 14 amino acids. Trimming cost V 2 bases and J 1 base, with 9 bases left between them. Germline V CDR1 and CDR2: SGHRS, YFSETQ. The CDR3 protein is CASSFFRAQETQYF. The CDR3 nucleotides are TGCGCCAGCAGCTTCTTCAGGGCCCAAGAGACCCAGTACTTC.

The chain couples TRBV7-8 to TRBJ2-1; 11 positions agree with TRBD2. CDR1 and CDR2 (germline): SGHVS, FQNEAQ. The trim removed 1 base at V and 3 bases at J, leaving 8 bases unmatched. The CDR3 sequence is 18 residues long. The CDR3 loop is CASSLDGTGLAVYNEQFF. The CDR3 DNA reads TGTGCCAGCAGCTTAGATGGTACGGGACTAGCGGTCTACAATGAGCAGTTCTTC.

The rearrangement joins TRBV6-5 to TRBJ1-1; D remains ambiguous. CDR3 size: 13 residues. The germline CDR1 and CDR2 sequences are MNHEY and SVGAGI. V lost 4 bases to trimming and J lost 6 bases, with 12 bases between them. CDR3: CASSSPRTPEAFF. CDR3 DNA sequence: TGTGCCAGCAGTTCTCCACGGACCCCTGAAGCTTTCTTT.

The chain uses TRBV3-1 (or the pseudogene TRBV3-2) and TRBJ1-1; possibly TRBD1 for D (5 bases). The V gene lost 4 bases and the J gene lost 2 bases, with 14 bases spanning the gap. Germline V gene lookup returns CDR1 LGHDT and CDR2 YNNKEL (reference sequence). The CDR3 runs 15 residues. The CDR3 spells CASSLLTVKNTEAFF. For the CDR3, the DNA is TGTGCCAGCAGCCTACTGACAGTCAAAAACACTGAAGCTTTCTTT.

This clone was recorded only once. The chain combines TRBV5-1 with TRBJ1-2; TRBD1 is a possible D gene (5 bases). With 4 bases removed from V and 2 bases from J, the gap between germline ends came to 12 bases. The CDR3 has 14 residues. Germline assignment: CDR1 SGHRS and CDR2 YFSETQ. CDR3 region: CASSLLGRNYGYTF. Here the CDR3 DNA reads TGCGCCAGCAGCCTGCTGGGACGGAACTATGGCTACACCTTC. The full variable domain, with the rest looked up from reference TRBV5-1 and TRBJ1-2, is KAGVTQTPRYLIKTRGQQVTLSCSPISGHRSVSWYQQTPGQGLQFLFEYFSETQRNKGNFPGRFSGRQFSNSRSEMNVSTLELGDSALYLCASSLLGRNYGYTFGSGTRLTVV.

The chain has TRBV5-1 and TRBJ2-7, with 13 positions matching TRBD2. The V gene end was trimmed by 4 bases and the J gene end by 4 bases; junction bases not matched to a gene: 5. The CDR3 is 15 residues long. Looked up from germline, CDR1 is SGHRS and CDR2 is YFSETQ. CDR3 region: CASSAGLAGQYEQYF. CDR3 sequence (DNA): TGCGCCAGCAGCGCGGGACTAGCGGGGCAATACGAGCAGTACTTC.

The chain has TRBV6-1 and TRBJ1-2; D is uncertain. This CDR3 has 14 residues. Germline lookup yields CDR1 MNHNS and CDR2 SASEGT. V was trimmed by 1 base and J by 4 bases, leaving 10 bases between them. CDR3 protein: CASSEGPAAYGYTF. Here the CDR3 DNA reads TGTGCCAGCAGTGAAGGCCCAGCGGCCTATGGCTACACCTTC.

V is TRBV27 and J is TRBJ1-4; D is uncertain. The CDR3 has 15 residues. Trimming cost V 4 bases and J 3 bases, with 12 bases left between them. CDR1 is MNHEY and CDR2 is SMNVEV in the germline V gene (reference sequence). CDR3 nucleotides: TGTGCCAGCAGTTCCGGAGTATCAGCTAATGAAAAACTGTTTTTT. This sequence encodes CASSSGVSANEKLFF.

This clone was recorded a few times. The chain carries TRBV30 and TRBJ1-1; the D gene is possibly TRBD1 (5 bases). Germline V gives CDR1 GTSNPN, CDR2 SVGIG (reference sequence). The V gene lost 2 bases and the J gene lost 1 base, with 14 bases spanning the gap. The CDR3 is made up of 15 amino acids. The CDR3 loop reads CAWSPPGLSNTEAFF. As DNA, the CDR3 is TGTGCCTGGAGTCCACCGGGACTTTCGAACACTGAAGCTTTCTTT.

CDR3 loop: CASSQGLAGSEQFF. The CDR3, as DNA: TGTGCCAGCAGCCAAGGCCTAGCGGGAAGCGAGCAGTTCTTC. V is TRBV3-1 (or the pseudogene TRBV3-2) and J is TRBJ2-1; 9 bases fit TRBD2. Per the germline V gene, CDR1 is LGHDT and CDR2 is YNNKEL (reference sequence). V lost 1 base and J lost 10; bases outside the gene matches: 5. This CDR3 spans 14 amino acids.

The J gene is TRBJ1-1, the V gene TRBV18; D gene ambiguous. Trimming stripped 2 bases from V and 10 bases from J, with 11 bases between. This CDR3 comprises 12 residues. Germline V gives CDR1 KGHSH, CDR2 LQKENI. Here the CDR3 reads CASSPSEGAAFF. The CDR3 nucleotides read TGTGCCAGCTCACCATCAGAAGGAGCAGCTTTCTTT.

This clone was detected only once. The rearrangement links TRBV6-5 to TRBJ1-3; 10 positions agree with TRBD1. The V gene end was trimmed by 9 bases and the J gene end by 2 bases; junction bases not matched to a gene: 4. CDR3 length: 14 amino acids. The germline CDR1 and CDR2 sequences are MNHEY and SVGAGI. This CDR3 is CASRDRGPGNTIYF. CDR3 nucleotide sequence: TGTGCCAGTAGGGACAGGGGACCTGGAAACACCATATATTTT.